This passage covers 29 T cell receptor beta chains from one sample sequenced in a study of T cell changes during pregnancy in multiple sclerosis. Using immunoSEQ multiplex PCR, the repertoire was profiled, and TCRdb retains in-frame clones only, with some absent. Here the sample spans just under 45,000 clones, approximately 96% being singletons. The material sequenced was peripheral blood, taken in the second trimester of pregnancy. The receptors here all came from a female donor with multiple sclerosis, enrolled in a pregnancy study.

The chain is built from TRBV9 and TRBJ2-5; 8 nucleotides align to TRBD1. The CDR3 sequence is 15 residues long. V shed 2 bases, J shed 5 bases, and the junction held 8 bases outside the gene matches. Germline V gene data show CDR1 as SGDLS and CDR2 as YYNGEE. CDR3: CASSVGQGGWETQYF. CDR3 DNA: TGTGCCAGCAGCGTCGGACAGGGAGGATGGGAGACCCAGTACTTC.

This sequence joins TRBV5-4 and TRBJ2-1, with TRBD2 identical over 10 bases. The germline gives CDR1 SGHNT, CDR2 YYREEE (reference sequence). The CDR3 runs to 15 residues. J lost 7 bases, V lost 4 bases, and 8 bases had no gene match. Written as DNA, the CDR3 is TGTGCCAGCAGCCGTCCTCTAGCGGGAGAGAATGAGCAGTTCTTC. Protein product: CASSRPLAGENEQFF.

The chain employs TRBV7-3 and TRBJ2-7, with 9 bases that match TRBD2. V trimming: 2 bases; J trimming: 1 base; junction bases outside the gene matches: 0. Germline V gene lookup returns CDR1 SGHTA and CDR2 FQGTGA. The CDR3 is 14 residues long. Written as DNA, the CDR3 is TGTGCCAGCAGCTTAGCGGGAGGGTCCTACGAGCAGTACTTC. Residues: CASSLAGGSYEQYF.

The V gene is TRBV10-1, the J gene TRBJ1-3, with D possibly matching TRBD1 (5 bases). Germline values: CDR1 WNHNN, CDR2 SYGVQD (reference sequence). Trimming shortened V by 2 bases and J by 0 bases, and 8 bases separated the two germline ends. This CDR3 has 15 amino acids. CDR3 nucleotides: TGCGCCAGCAGTGAGGGGACTAGCTCTGGAAACACCATATATTTT. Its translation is CASSEGTSSGNTIYF.

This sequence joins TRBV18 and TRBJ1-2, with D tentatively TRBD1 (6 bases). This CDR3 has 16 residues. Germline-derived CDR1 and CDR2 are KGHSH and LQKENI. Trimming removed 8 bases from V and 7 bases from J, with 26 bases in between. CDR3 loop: CASQALGYQGQSGYTF. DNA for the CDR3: TGTGCCAGCCAAGCATTGGGGTACCAGGGACAATCTGGCTACACCTTC. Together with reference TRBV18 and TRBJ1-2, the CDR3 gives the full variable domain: NAGVMQNPRHLVRRRGQEARLRCSPMKGHSHVYWYRQLPEEGLKFMVYLQKENIIDESGMPKERFSAEFPKEGPSILRIQQVVRGDSAAYFCASQALGYQGQSGYTFGSGTRLTVV.

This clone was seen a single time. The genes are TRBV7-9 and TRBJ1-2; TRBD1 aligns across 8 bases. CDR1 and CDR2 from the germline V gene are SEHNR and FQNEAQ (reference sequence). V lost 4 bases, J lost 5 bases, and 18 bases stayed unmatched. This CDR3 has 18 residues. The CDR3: CASSSPIVDRGVRYGYTF. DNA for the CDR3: TGTGCCAGCAGCTCCCCGATAGTTGACAGGGGAGTAAGGTATGGCTACACCTTC.

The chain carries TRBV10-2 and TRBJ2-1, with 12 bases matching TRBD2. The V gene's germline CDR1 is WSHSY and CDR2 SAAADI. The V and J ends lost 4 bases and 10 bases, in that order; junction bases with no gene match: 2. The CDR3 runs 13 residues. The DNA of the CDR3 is TGCGCCAGCAGTGGACTAGCGGGAGCGGAGCAGTTCTTC. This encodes CASSGLAGAEQFF.

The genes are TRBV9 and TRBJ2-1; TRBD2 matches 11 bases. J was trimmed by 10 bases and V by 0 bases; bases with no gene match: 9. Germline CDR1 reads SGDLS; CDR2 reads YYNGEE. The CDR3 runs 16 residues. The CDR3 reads CASSVATRASGGEQFF. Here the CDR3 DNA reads TGTGCCAGCAGCGTAGCTACGCGGGCTAGCGGGGGGGAGCAGTTCTTC. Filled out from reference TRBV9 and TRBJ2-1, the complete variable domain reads DSGVTQTPKHLITATGQRVTLRCSPRSGDLSVYWYQQSLDQGLQFLIQYYNGEERAKGNILERFSAQQFPDLHSELNLSSLELGDSALYFCASSVATRASGGEQFFGPGTRLTVL.

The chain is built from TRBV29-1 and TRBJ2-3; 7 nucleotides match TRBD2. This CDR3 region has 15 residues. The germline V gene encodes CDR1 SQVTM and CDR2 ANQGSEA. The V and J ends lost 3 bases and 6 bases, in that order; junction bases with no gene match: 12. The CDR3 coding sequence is TGCAGCGTTGAGGGTGGGAGGGCCTTTAGGGATACGCAGTATTTT. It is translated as CSVEGGRAFRDTQYF.

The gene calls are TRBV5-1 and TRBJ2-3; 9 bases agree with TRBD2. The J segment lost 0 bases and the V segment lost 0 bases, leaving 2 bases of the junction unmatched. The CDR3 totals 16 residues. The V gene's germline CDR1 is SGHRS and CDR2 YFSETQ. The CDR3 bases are TGCGCCAGCAGCTTGGTGGCGGGGGGGAGCACAGATACGCAGTATTTT. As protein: CASSLVAGGSTDTQYF. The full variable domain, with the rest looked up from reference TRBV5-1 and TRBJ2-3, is KAGVTQTPRYLIKTRGQQVTLSCSPISGHRSVSWYQQTPGQGLQFLFEYFSETQRNKGNFPGRFSGRQFSNSRSEMNVSTLELGDSALYLCASSLVAGGSTDTQYFGPGTRLTVL.

CDR3 protein: CASRSGGPADTQYF. CDR3 in DNA: TGTGCCAGCAGGTCGGGGGGCCCGGCAGATACGCAGTATTTT. This rearrangement joins TRBV7-3 to TRBJ2-3; the D gene is possibly TRBD2 (7 bases). The CDR3 runs 14 residues. Trimming stripped 6 bases from V and 4 bases from J, with 14 bases between. CDR1 is SGHTA and CDR2 is FQGTGA in the germline V gene. The full variable domain, rest sourced from reference TRBV7-3 and TRBJ2-3, is GAGVSQTPSNKVTEKGKYVELRCDPISGHTALYWYRQSLGQGPEFLIYFQGTGAADDSGLPNDRFFAVRPEGSVSTLKIQRTERGDSAVYLCASRSGGPADTQYFGPGTRLTVL.

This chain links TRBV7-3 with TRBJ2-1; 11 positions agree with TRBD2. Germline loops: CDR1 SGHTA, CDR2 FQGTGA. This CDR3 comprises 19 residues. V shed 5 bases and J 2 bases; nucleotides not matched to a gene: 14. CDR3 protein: CASSRLAGGPRSAYNEQFF. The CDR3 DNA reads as TGTGCCAGCAGCCGTTTAGCGGGAGGGCCGAGATCTGCCTACAATGAGCAGTTCTTC.

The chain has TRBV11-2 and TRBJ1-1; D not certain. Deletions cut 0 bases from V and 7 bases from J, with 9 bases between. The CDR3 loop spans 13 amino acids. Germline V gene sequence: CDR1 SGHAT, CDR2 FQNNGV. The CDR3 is CASSLEPVNEAFF. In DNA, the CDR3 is TGTGCCAGCAGCTTAGAGCCAGTTAATGAAGCTTTCTTT.

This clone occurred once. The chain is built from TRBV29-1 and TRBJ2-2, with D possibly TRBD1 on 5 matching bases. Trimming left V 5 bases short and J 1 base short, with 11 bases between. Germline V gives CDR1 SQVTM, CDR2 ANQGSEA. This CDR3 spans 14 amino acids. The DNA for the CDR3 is TGCAGCGTTTTTGGGGCGGTGAACACCGGGGAGCTGTTTTTT. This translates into CSVFGAVNTGELFF.

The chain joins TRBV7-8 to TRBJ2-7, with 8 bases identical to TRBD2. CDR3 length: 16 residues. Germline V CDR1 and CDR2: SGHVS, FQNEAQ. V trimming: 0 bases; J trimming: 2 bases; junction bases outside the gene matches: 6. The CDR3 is CASSLAAIAGTYEQYF. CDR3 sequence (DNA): TGTGCCAGCAGCTTAGCTGCGATAGCGGGAACCTACGAGCAGTACTTC.

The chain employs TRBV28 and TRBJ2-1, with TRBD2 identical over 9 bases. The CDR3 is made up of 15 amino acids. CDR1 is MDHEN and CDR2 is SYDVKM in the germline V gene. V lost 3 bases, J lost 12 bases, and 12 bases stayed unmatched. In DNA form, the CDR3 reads TGTGCCAGCAGTTTCTGGCGGGAGGGCGCGGTCGTGCAGTTCTTC. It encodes CASSFWREGAVVQFF.

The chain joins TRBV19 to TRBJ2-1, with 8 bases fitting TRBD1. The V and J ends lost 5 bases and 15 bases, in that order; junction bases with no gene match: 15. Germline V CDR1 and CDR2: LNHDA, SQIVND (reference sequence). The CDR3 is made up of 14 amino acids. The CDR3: CASSQQGTGLGAFF. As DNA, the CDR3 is TGTGCCAGTAGTCAACAGGGGACAGGTTTGGGCGCGTTCTTC.

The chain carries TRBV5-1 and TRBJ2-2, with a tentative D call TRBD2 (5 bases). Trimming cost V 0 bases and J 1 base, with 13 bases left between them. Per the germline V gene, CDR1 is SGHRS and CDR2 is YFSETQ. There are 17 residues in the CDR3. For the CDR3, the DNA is TGCGCCAGCAGCTTGGATGGGCCCCGGGGGAACACCGGGGAGCTGTTTTTT. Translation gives CASSLDGPRGNTGELFF.

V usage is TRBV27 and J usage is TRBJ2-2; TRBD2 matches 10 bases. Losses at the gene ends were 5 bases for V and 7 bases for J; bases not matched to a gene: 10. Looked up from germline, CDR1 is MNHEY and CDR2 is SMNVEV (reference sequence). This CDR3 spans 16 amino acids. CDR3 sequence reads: CASSKFPGLANGELFF. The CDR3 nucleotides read TGTGCCAGCAGTAAGTTCCCGGGACTAGCGAACGGGGAGCTGTTTTTT.

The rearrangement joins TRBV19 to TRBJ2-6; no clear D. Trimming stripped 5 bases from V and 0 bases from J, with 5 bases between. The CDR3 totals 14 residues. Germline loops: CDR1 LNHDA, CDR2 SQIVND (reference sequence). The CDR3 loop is CASSFVSGANVLTF. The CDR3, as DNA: TGTGCCAGTAGTTTCGTCTCTGGGGCCAACGTCCTGACTTTC.

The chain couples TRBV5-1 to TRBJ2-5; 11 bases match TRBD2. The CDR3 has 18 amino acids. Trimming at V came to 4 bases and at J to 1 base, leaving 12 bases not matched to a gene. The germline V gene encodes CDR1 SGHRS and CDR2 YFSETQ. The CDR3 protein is CASSPGRRLAGSQETQYF. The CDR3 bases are TGCGCCAGCAGCCCTGGAAGGCGACTAGCGGGGTCCCAAGAGACCCAGTACTTC. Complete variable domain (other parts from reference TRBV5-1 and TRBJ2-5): KAGVTQTPRYLIKTRGQQVTLSCSPISGHRSVSWYQQTPGQGLQFLFEYFSETQRNKGNFPGRFSGRQFSNSRSEMNVSTLELGDSALYLCASSPGRRLAGSQETQYFGPGTRLLVL.

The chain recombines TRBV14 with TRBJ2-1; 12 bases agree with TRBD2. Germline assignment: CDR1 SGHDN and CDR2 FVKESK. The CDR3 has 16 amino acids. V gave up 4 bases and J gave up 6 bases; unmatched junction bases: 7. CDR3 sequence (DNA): TGTGCCAGCAGCCCGACTAGCGGGGGTGGGAGCAATGAGCAGTTCTTC. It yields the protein CASSPTSGGGSNEQFF.

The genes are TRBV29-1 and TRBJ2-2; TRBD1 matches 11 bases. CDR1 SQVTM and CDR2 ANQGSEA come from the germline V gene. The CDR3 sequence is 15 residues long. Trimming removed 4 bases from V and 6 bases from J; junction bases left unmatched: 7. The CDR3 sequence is CSVGGGQGAAGELFF. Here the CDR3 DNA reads TGCAGCGTTGGGGGAGGACAGGGGGCTGCCGGGGAGCTGTTTTTT.

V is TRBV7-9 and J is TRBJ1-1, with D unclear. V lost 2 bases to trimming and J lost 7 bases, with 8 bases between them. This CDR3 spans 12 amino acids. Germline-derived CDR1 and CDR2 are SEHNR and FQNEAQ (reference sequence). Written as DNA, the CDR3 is TGTGCCAGCAGCTTACGGGAGGTTGAAGCTTTCTTT. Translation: CASSLREVEAFF.

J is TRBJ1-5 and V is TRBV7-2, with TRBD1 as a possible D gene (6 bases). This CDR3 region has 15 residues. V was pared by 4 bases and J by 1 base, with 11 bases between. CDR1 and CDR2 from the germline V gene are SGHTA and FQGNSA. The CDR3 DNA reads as TGTGCCAGCAGCTGGGGACATGCGAGCAATCAGCCCCAGCATTTT. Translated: CASSWGHASNQPQHF.

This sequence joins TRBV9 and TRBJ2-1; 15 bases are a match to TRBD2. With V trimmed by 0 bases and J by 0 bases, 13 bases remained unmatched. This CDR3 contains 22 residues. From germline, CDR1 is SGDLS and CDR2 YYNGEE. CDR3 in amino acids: CASSVEGYGLAGGTSSYNEQFF. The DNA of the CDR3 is TGTGCCAGCAGCGTAGAGGGTTATGGACTAGCGGGAGGGACGAGCTCCTACAATGAGCAGTTCTTC.

The CDR3 DNA reads as TGTGCCAGCAGCTCGTTTAGCGGATTCTCCTACGAGCAGTACTTC. Amino acids: CASSSFSGFSYEQYF. The chain combines TRBV5-5 with TRBJ2-7; weak D call: TRBD2 (6 bases). This CDR3 comprises 15 residues. Trimming took off 3 bases at V and 0 bases at J, with 13 bases between the two ends. CDR1 is SGHKS and CDR2 is YYEKEE in the germline V gene (reference sequence).

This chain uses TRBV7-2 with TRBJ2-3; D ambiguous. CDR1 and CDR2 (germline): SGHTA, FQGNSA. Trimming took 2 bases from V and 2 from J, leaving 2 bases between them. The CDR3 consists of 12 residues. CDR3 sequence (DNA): TGTGCCAGCAGCTTATACACAGATACGCAGTATTTT. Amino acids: CASSLYTDTQYF.

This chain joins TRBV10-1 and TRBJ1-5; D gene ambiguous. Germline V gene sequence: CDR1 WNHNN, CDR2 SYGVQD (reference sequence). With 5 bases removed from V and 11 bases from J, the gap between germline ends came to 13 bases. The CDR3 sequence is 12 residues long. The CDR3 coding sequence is TGCGCCAGCAGTCGAGCGGATTCAGCCCAGCATTTT. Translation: CASSRADSAQHF.